The 15 T cell receptor beta chains in this list originate from one sample, sequenced in a study of identical twins' blood T cells. Via MiXCR, TCRdb re-called the 5' RACE reads, giving one row per CDR3 protein. The profile shows about 370,000 distinct CDR3 sequences, more than 25% of them singletons. Material: PBMCs. The receptors originated from a woman aged 18-49 years in good health.

This chain connects TRBV12-3 or TRBV12-4 to TRBJ1-1, with TRBD1 matching over 9 bases. CDR3 length equals 16 residues. Trimming took 5 bases from V and 4 from J; bases not matched to a gene: 11. CDR3 region: CASSHTGGLRITEAFF. CDR3 nucleotides: TGTGCCAGCAGTCACACAGGGGGCTTACGGATCACTGAAGCTTTCTTT.

This clonotype occurred a few times. This sequence joins TRBV27 and TRBJ2-7; no clear D gene. The CDR3 loop spans 12 amino acids. In germline, CDR1 is MNHEY, CDR2 SMNVEV (reference sequence). Trimming left V 6 bases short and J 1 base short, with 7 bases between. DNA for the CDR3: TGTGCCAGCAGAACAGCTTCCTACGAGCAGTACTTC. It translates to CASRTASYEQYF.

Only one count was recorded for this clonotype. The chain uses TRBV11-2 and TRBJ2-3; D is unclear. Trimming left V 0 bases short and J 10 bases short, with 8 bases between. This CDR3 comprises 12 residues. In germline, CDR1 is SGHAT, CDR2 FQNNGV. The CDR3 spells CASSLEGRAQYF. In DNA, the CDR3 is TGTGCCAGCAGCTTAGAAGGAAGGGCGCAGTATTTT.

This clonotype was counted a few times. The chain uses TRBV20-1 and TRBJ1-2, with no clear D. The CDR3 loop spans 12 amino acids. The V end lost 6 bases, the J end lost 8 bases, and 16 bases lay between the germline ends. Germline loops: CDR1 DFQATT, CDR2 SNEGSKA (reference sequence). Written as DNA, the CDR3 is TGCAGTGCCGCCCGTGGTAGGCTCGGCTACACCTTC. This encodes CSAARGRLGYTF.

V gene TRBV4-3 combines with J gene TRBJ1-4; no clear D gene. CDR1 LGHNA and CDR2 YSLEER come from the germline V gene. V was shortened by 0 bases and J by 2 bases, with 16 bases between the two germline ends. CDR3 length: 18 amino acids. The CDR3 region has the DNA TGCGCCAGCAGCCAAGATTTATTCGGGGAGTCGACTAATGAAAAACTGTTTTTT. Translated, it gives CASSQDLFGESTNEKLFF.

At least ten counts were recorded for this clonotype. The CDR3 DNA is TGTGCCAGCAGTTTAAGGGTCACTGAAGCTTTCTTT. This translates into CASSLRVTEAFF. The chain recombines TRBV12-3 or TRBV12-4 with TRBJ1-1; D remains ambiguous. V lost 2 bases to trimming and J lost 4 bases, with 5 bases between them. The CDR3 is 12 residues long.

This clonotype has just a few counts. The rearrangement uses TRBV9 and TRBJ1-6; 7 bases agree with TRBD1. This CDR3 comprises 18 residues. J lost 0 bases, V lost 3 bases, and 9 bases had no gene match. Germline CDR1 SGDLS, CDR2 YYNGEE. The DNA of the CDR3 is TGTGCCAGCAGCGAGGGACAGTCGGTGAGCTCCTATAATTCACCCCTCCACTTT. Translating gives CASSEGQSVSSYNSPLHF. Drawing the rest from reference TRBV9 and TRBJ1-6, the complete variable domain is DSGVTQTPKHLITATGQRVTLRCSPRSGDLSVYWYQQSLDQGLQFLIQYYNGEERAKGNILERFSAQQFPDLHSELNLSSLELGDSALYFCASSEGQSVSSYNSPLHFGNGTRLTVT.

This clonotype was observed many times. The chain combines TRBV5-1 with TRBJ2-3; D possibly matches TRBD1 or TRBD2 (5 bases each). Germline values: CDR1 SGHRS, CDR2 YFSETQ. CDR3 size: 14 residues. Trimming took 8 bases from V and 2 from J, leaving 15 bases between them. CDR3 loop: CASRPRGDTDTQYF. DNA of the CDR3: TGCGCCAGTCGACCAAGGGGAGACACAGATACGCAGTATTTT.

This chain uses TRBV5-1 with TRBJ2-7; no definite D call. The germline V gene has CDR1 SGHRS and CDR2 YFSETQ. The CDR3 has 12 amino acids. The V and J ends lost 2 bases and 5 bases respectively, with 8 bases between them. CDR3 protein: CASSFPTHEQYF. The CDR3 bases are TGCGCCAGCAGCTTTCCGACCCACGAGCAGTACTTC.

The genes are TRBV20-1 and TRBJ2-5; TRBD2 matches at 11 bases. Trimming took 3 bases from V and 1 from J; bases not matched to a gene: 1. The V gene's germline CDR1 is DFQATT and CDR2 SNEGSKA (reference sequence). The CDR3 is 14 amino acids. The DNA of the CDR3 is TGCAGTGCTAGTCTAGCGGGAGGCCAAGAGACCCAGTACTTC. It specifies CSASLAGGQETQYF.

This clonotype was seen only a few times. V gene TRBV6-2 or TRBV6-3 combines with J gene TRBJ2-7, with D possibly matching TRBD1 (6 bases). Per germline, CDR1 MNHEY and CDR2 SVGEGT. The CDR3 has 15 residues. V was shortened by 0 bases and J by 3 bases, with 12 bases between the two germline ends. CDR3 nucleotides: TGTGCCAGCAGTTACTCGACTGCAGGGGACTACGAGCAGTACTTC. Protein product: CASSYSTAGDYEQYF.

The V gene is TRBV14, the J gene TRBJ2-5, with D uncertain. CDR3 length: 15 amino acids. Germline lookup yields CDR1 SGHDN and CDR2 FVKESK. V was pared by 3 bases and J by 13 bases, with 24 bases between. The CDR3 DNA sequence: TGTGCCAGCAGCCATTGGGCGGAGAGACAAGAGACCAGGTACTTC. This sequence encodes CASSHWAERQETRYF.

The genes are TRBV20-1 and TRBJ2-1, with TRBD1 matching over 7 bases. Germline CDR1 and CDR2: DFQATT and SNEGSKA (reference sequence). Unmatched junction bases numbered 7, after V lost 2 bases and J lost 3 bases. This CDR3 comprises 15 residues. For the CDR3, the DNA is TGCAGTGCTAGAAACCGGGACAGAGACTACAATGAGCAGTTCTTC. Translation: CSARNRDRDYNEQFF.

Comment on this clonotype: The junction and the germline gene differ at one end; a read error may be behind it. This chain uses TRBV6-5 with TRBJ2-2, with D perhaps assigned TRBD1 or TRBD2 (5 bases each). Germline lookup yields CDR1 MNHEY and CDR2 SVGAGI. There are 16 residues in the CDR3. CDR3 residues: CAGSYRGVLNTGELFF. Written as DNA, the CDR3 is TGTGCCGGCAGTTATCGAGGGGTTTTGAACACCGGGGAGCTGTTTTTT.

The chain couples TRBV20-1 to TRBJ1-2; D unclear. V lost 1 base to trimming and J lost 0 bases, with 6 bases between them. The CDR3 is 13 amino acids. Germline V gene sequence: CDR1 DFQATT, CDR2 SNEGSKA (reference sequence). CDR3 coding DNA: TGCAGTGCTAGAGGCACCCCTAACTATGGCTACACCTTC. This encodes CSARGTPNYGYTF.